This TCR beta chain was identified during a study of T cell repertoires in cytomegalovirus infection. This clonotype was counted only a few times. Its target is unknown. Whole-study findings and limits: Identification of carriers of CMV plus the relevant HLA was achieved through cumulative public TCR beta family frequency.

Deletions cut 5 bases from V and 8 bases from J, with 18 bases between. Per the germline V gene, CDR1 is MNHEY and CDR2 is SMNVEV (reference sequence). The CDR3 is 14 residues long. TCRdb reprocessed the reads via MiXCR and lists one record per CDR3 protein. The sample records about 310,000 distinct CDR3 sequences, 20% to 25% being singletons. This sequence joins TRBV27 and TRBJ1-2, with D maybe TRBD1 (5 bases). The starting material was cultured PBMCs, obtained from culture after CMV antigen stimulation. This clonotype originated in a human donor in good health (CMV status not recorded). Some clones in this sample may be carry-over from other donors' samples. This CDR3 reads CASSPQGNRRGYTF. The CDR3 nucleotides read TGTGCCAGCAGTCCACAAGGGAACAGGAGGGGCTACACCTTC.